Listed here are 23 T cell receptor beta chains from one sample, sequenced in a study of CD8 T cells in ankylosing spondylitis. TCRdb processed the 5' RACE reads anew with MiXCR; each CDR3 protein has one entry. The data contain 250,000 to 400,000 distinct CDR3 sequences, more than 9% of them singletons. Input material: blood, either unsorted or a sorted T cell fraction (not recorded which). These receptors were obtained from a female donor with ankylosing spondylitis or in good health (not recorded which).

This clonotype was detected a few times. V usage is TRBV4-2 and J usage is TRBJ2-1; a possible D gene is TRBD2 (6 bases). The ends were cut back, 4 bases at V and 0 bases at J, with 16 bases in the middle. The CDR3 extends over 17 amino acids. In germline, CDR1 is LGHNA, CDR2 YNFKEQ. CDR3 loop: CASSLWRGARSYNEQFF. CDR3 DNA: TGTGCCAGCAGCCTCTGGCGGGGCGCCCGCTCCTACAATGAGCAGTTCTTC.

At least ten counts were recorded for this clonotype. This chain connects TRBV20-1 to TRBJ2-1, with a tentative D call TRBD2 (6 bases). V lost 6 bases to trimming and J lost 8 bases, with 14 bases between them. The V gene's germline CDR1 is DFQATT and CDR2 SNEGSKA (reference sequence). CDR3 length: 12 amino acids. The CDR3 DNA is TGCAGTGCGGATAGGGAGGTAGATGAGCAGTTCTTC. This gives the protein CSADREVDEQFF.

This clonotype was seen repeatedly, ten times or more. The chain is built from TRBV20-1 and TRBJ1-5; D perhaps matches TRBD1 (5 bases). The V and J ends lost 3 bases and 7 bases respectively, with 16 bases between them. The CDR3 is 14 residues long. Germline loops: CDR1 DFQATT, CDR2 SNEGSKA (reference sequence). In DNA form, the CDR3 reads TGCAGTGCTAGCCGTGGGGCGAGGGAGCAGCCCCAGCATTTT. This codes for CSASRGAREQPQHF.

This clonotype was observed many times. The chain links TRBV11-2 to TRBJ2-7; D remains unclear. In germline, CDR1 is SGHAT, CDR2 FQNNGV. Trimming removed 4 bases from V and 2 bases from J, with 15 bases in between. CDR3 size: 15 residues. CDR3: CASSSYPGDTYEQYF. The CDR3 DNA follows: TGTGCCAGCAGCTCTTACCCTGGGGATACCTACGAGCAGTACTTC.

The J gene is TRBJ1-1, the V gene TRBV12-3 or TRBV12-4; TRBD1 might be the D (5 bases). Trimming took off 3 bases at V and 13 bases at J, with 15 bases between the two ends. The CDR3 is 12 amino acids. The CDR3 coding sequence is TGTGCCAGCAGTTTCAGGGCGGGGGTAGGTTTCTTT. Encoded protein: CASSFRAGVGFF.

This clonotype showed up many times. The gene calls are TRBV18 and TRBJ2-2; no reliable D call. There are 15 residues in the CDR3. V was pared by 0 bases and J by 3 bases, with 8 bases between. Looked up from germline, CDR1 is KGHSH and CDR2 is LQKENI. CDR3 residues: CASSPPPKDTGELFF. The DNA for the CDR3 is TGTGCCAGCTCACCACCCCCCAAAGACACCGGGGAGCTGTTTTTT.

The chain has TRBV20-1 and TRBJ2-5; D is uncertain. Trimming removed 4 bases at V and 5 bases at J, with 17 bases between. Germline lookup yields CDR1 DFQATT and CDR2 SNEGSKA (reference sequence). The CDR3 is 14 residues long. The CDR3 loop is CSANRYAESETQYF. The CDR3 bases are TGCAGTGCTAATCGGTATGCGGAGTCGGAGACCCAGTACTTC.

This clonotype was detected only a few times. J is TRBJ2-2 and V is TRBV20-1; TRBD2 aligns across 12 bases. Germline CDR1 DFQATT, CDR2 SNEGSKA (reference sequence). The CDR3 is 15 residues long. Trimming cost V 4 bases and J 4 bases; bases outside gene matches: 4. This chain's CDR3 is CSATASGRATGELFF. CDR3 nucleotide sequence: TGCAGTGCTACTGCTAGCGGGAGGGCCACCGGGGAGCTGTTTTTT.

There are many counts of this clonotype. The chain recombines TRBV7-2 with TRBJ1-5, with a tentative D call TRBD1 (5 bases). Trimming shortened V by 4 bases and J by 2 bases, and 6 bases separated the two germline ends. The CDR3 has 13 amino acids. CDR1 and CDR2 from the germline V gene are SGHTA and FQGNSA. CDR3 DNA sequence: TGTGCCAGCAGCTGGGGCGGCAATCAGCCCCAGCATTTT. This translates into CASSWGGNQPQHF. Combining the CDR3 with reference TRBV7-2 and TRBJ1-5 gives the whole variable domain GAGVSQSPSNKVTEKGKDVELRCDPISGHTALYWYRQSLGQGLEFLIYFQGNSAPDKSGLPSDRFSAERTGGSVSTLTIQRTQQEDSAVYLCASSWGGNQPQHFGDGTRLSIL.

Details on this clonotype: A much larger clone lies one base from this, so it may be a read error. This chain connects TRBV20-1 to TRBJ1-1; possible D gene TRBD1, 5 bases. Germline CDR1 and CDR2: DFQATT and SNEGSKA (reference sequence). The CDR3 length is 13 residues. V lost 5 bases and J 7 bases, leaving 17 bases between the germline ends. CDR3 coding DNA: TGCAGTGCTCCCGGACATGTCGGAGATGAAGCTTTCTTT. It yields the protein CSAPGHVGDEAFF.

This clonotype was detected many times. The chain joins TRBV20-1 to TRBJ2-2; 12 positions agree with TRBD2. Germline values: CDR1 DFQATT, CDR2 SNEGSKA (reference sequence). This CDR3 is 16 amino acids long. After removal of 4 bases from V and 4 bases from J, the junction contained 7 bases not matched to a gene. CDR3 DNA: TGCAGTGCTACGCGACTAGCGGGAGTAGGCACCGGGGAGCTGTTTTTT. Residues: CSATRLAGVGTGELFF.

This chain links TRBV3-1 with TRBJ2-3; 8 nucleotides align to TRBD2. J lost 6 bases, V lost 9 bases, and 11 bases had no gene match. CDR1 is LGHDT, CDR2 YNNKEL, per germline (reference sequence). The CDR3 loop spans 14 amino acids. The CDR3 spells CASNLGGASDTQYF. The CDR3 DNA is TGTGCCAGTAACCTCGGGGGGGCCTCTGATACGCAGTATTTT.

There are many counts of this clonotype. The gene calls are TRBV24-1 and TRBJ2-3, with D perhaps matching TRBD1 (6 bases). The CDR3 spans 15 residues. The germline CDR1 and CDR2 sequences are KGHDR and SFDVKD. V was clipped by 3 bases and J by 4 bases, with 13 bases between them. CDR3 loop: CATSDKRGGADTQYF. The CDR3 nucleotides are TGTGCCACCAGTGATAAGCGAGGGGGAGCAGATACGCAGTATTTT.

This clonotype was found many times. The chain links TRBV10-3 to TRBJ2-3; no definite D call. Trimming pared 6 bases from V and 0 bases from J, leaving 10 bases between. Germline V gene sequence: CDR1 ENHRY, CDR2 SYGVKD. This CDR3 contains 14 residues. The CDR3 nucleotides read TGTGCCATCAGAGGGCCTGTGAGCACAGATACGCAGTATTTT. Residues: CAIRGPVSTDTQYF.

In this sample, this clonotype turned up many times. The chain has TRBV6-1 and TRBJ2-5; 11 nucleotides line up with TRBD1. Germline CDR1 MNHNS, CDR2 SASEGT. CDR3 size: 15 residues. Unmatched junction bases numbered 2, after V lost 5 bases and J lost 0 bases. The CDR3 DNA reads as TGTGCCAGCAGTACGGACAGGGGGCACCAAGAGACCCAGTACTTC. As protein: CASSTDRGHQETQYF.

The gene calls are TRBV13 and TRBJ2-1, with a weak D call TRBD2 (5 bases). The CDR3 covers 14 residues. V dropped 0 bases and J dropped 8 bases, with 11 bases sitting between them. From germline, CDR1 is PRHDT and CDR2 FYEKMQ (reference sequence). CDR3 residues: CASSLGAGRDEQFF. CDR3 in DNA: TGTGCCAGCAGCTTAGGGGCGGGTAGGGATGAGCAGTTCTTC. Variable domain in full (rest from reference TRBV13 and TRBJ2-1): AAGVIQSPRHLIKEKRETATLKCYPIPRHDTVYWYQQGPGQDPQFLISFYEKMQSDKGSIPDRFSAQQFSDYHSELNMSSLELGDSALYFCASSLGAGRDEQFFGPGTRLTVL.

At least ten counts were recorded for this clonotype. The chain's CDR3 is CASSSWTGGERGGYTF. Written as DNA, the CDR3 is TGTGCCAGCAGTTCTTGGACAGGGGGCGAGAGGGGTGGCTACACCTTC. This rearrangement joins TRBV6-5 to TRBJ1-2; 11 bases match TRBD1. Germline V gene data show CDR1 as MNHEY and CDR2 as SVGAGI. The CDR3 is 16 residues long. The trim removed 4 bases at V and 7 bases at J, leaving 11 bases unmatched.

This clonotype occurred a few times. The rearrangement uses TRBV28 and TRBJ2-1, with 8 bases lining up with TRBD2. Germline CDR1 and CDR2: MDHEN and SYDVKM. J was trimmed by 8 bases and V by 2 bases; bases with no gene match: 11. The CDR3 is 16 residues long. The CDR3 nucleotides are TGTGCCAGCAGTTTAGCGGGAGGTGCAGTCAGCGATGAGCAGTTCTTC. Amino acid sequence: CASSLAGGAVSDEQFF.

The CDR3 sequence: CASSEIGQGTGTEAFF. The CDR3 DNA reads TGTGCCAGCAGTGAAATAGGGCAGGGAACCGGCACTGAAGCTTTCTTT. This sequence joins TRBV2 and TRBJ1-1; possible D gene TRBD1, 5 bases. The CDR3 contains 16 residues. Trimming took off 2 bases at V and 4 bases at J, with 17 bases between the two ends. Germline CDR1 and CDR2: SNHLY and FYNNEI.

A remark on this clonotype: This may stem from a read error, because a much larger clone lies one nucleotide away. The chain uses TRBV20-1 and TRBJ2-1, with TRBD2 as a possible D gene (5 bases). The V gene's germline CDR1 is DFQATT and CDR2 SNEGSKA (reference sequence). The CDR3 length is 16 residues. CDR3 nucleotides: TGCTGTGCTTCCGCCATAGCCAGCGGACTTTACAATGAGCAGTTCTTC. Translating it yields CCASAIASGLYNEQFF.

This clonotype came up many times. The V gene is TRBV5-5, the J gene TRBJ1-6; D is unclear. The CDR3 contains 12 residues. CDR1 and CDR2 (germline): SGHKS, YYEKEE (reference sequence). V lost 0 bases to trimming and J lost 9 bases, with 4 bases between them. The CDR3 region is CASSLDASPLHF. CDR3 in DNA: TGTGCCAGCAGCTTGGATGCTTCACCCCTCCACTTT.

This clonotype was detected only a few times. The chain recombines TRBV27 with TRBJ2-1, with 13 bases matching TRBD2. This CDR3 is 17 amino acids long. V was pared by 0 bases and J by 7 bases, with 6 bases of the junction left unmatched. Per the germline V gene, CDR1 is MNHEY and CDR2 is SMNVEV (reference sequence). CDR3 residues: CASSLSVGTSGMNEQFF. CDR3 bases: TGTGCCAGCAGTTTATCCGTTGGGACTAGCGGGATGAATGAGCAGTTCTTC.

This clonotype was detected ten times or more. The V gene is TRBV15, the J gene TRBJ2-1, with 8 bases matching TRBD2. V dropped 5 bases and J dropped 7; count of bases not matched to a gene: 13. The germline gives CDR1 LNHNV, CDR2 YYDKDF (reference sequence). CDR3 length equals 16 residues. CDR3 coding DNA: TGTGCCACCAGCGCGCCGCTAGCGGGCGACTTGAATGAGCAGTTCTTC. It yields the protein CATSAPLAGDLNEQFF.